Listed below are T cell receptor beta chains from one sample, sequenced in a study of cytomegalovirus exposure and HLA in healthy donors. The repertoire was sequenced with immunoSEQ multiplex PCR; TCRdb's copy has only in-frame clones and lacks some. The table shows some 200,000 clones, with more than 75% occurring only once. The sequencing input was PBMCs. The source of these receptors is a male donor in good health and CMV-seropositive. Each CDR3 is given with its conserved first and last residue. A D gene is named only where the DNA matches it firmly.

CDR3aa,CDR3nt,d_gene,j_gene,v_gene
CATSRDPGQQETQYF,TGTGCCACCAGCAGAGATCCTGGACAGCAAGAGACCCAGTACTTC,NA,TRBJ2-5,TRBV15
CASSVYTGELFF,TGTGCCAGCAGCGTCTACACCGGGGAGCTGTTTTTT,NA,TRBJ2-2,TRBV7-2
CASRTLIYGLAGEGTDTQYF,TGTGCCAGCAGGACCCTGATCTACGGACTAGCGGGAGAGGGCACAGATACGCAGTATTTT,TRBD2,TRBJ2-3,TRBV28
CASSVIPTGGTQYF,TGTGCCAGCAGCGTGATTCCGACAGGGGGTACGCAGTACTTC,TRBD1,TRBJ2-5,TRBV7-3
CASSVGRGQGDQPQHF,TGTGCCAGCAGCGTAGGACGAGGACAGGGAGATCAGCCCCAGCATTTT,TRBD1,TRBJ1-5,TRBV9
CASSLLGTGDGYTF,TGTGCCAGCAGTCTCCTAGGGACAGGGGATGGCTACACCTTC,TRBD1,TRBJ1-2,TRBV27
CASSPEWVGGWAFF,TGTGCCAGCAGTCCCGAGTGGGTGGGGGGTTGGGCTTTCTTT,NA,TRBJ1-1,TRBV2
CATSGTSGNYEQYF,TGTGCCACCTCCGGGACTAGCGGCAACTACGAGCAGTACTTC,TRBD2,TRBJ2-7,TRBV6-6
CASSYSGTGRYEQYF,TGTGCCAGCAGTTACTCCGGGACAGGGCGCTACGAGCAGTACTTC,TRBD1,TRBJ2-7,TRBV6-5
CASSWDRVGFKAFF,TGTGCCAGCAGCTGGGACAGGGTCGGGTTCAAAGCTTTCTTT,TRBD1,TRBJ1-1,TRBV7-2
CASSLEARGNTEAFF,TGTGCCAGCAGCTTAGAGGCCAGGGGGAACACTGAAGCTTTCTTT,NA,TRBJ1-1,TRBV7-8